The 5 T cell receptor beta chains below come from one sample, sequenced in a study of monozygotic twins with inflammatory bowel disease. TCRdb processed the 5' RACE reads again and assigns one entry to each CDR3 protein, with no DNA. This sample's table has some 210,000 distinct CDR3 sequences. The sample taken for sequencing was blood. Receptors were obtained from a human donor with ulcerative colitis or Crohn's disease, or a healthy co-twin of an affected twin (not recorded which).

The J gene is TRBJ2-1, the V gene TRBV10-3. There are 15 residues in the CDR3. Per germline, CDR1 ENHRY and CDR2 SYGVKD. The CDR3 sequence is CAISESSSSYNEQFF.

This rearrangement joins TRBV12-3 or TRBV12-4 to TRBJ2-3. This CDR3 is 12 amino acids long. CDR3 in amino acids: CASSPVVDTQYF.

The chain employs TRBV20-1 and TRBJ2-1; the D call of TRBD1 rests on TCRdb alone, since no DNA is present to check it. The germline V gene has CDR1 DFQATT and CDR2 SNEGSKA (reference sequence). The CDR3 runs to 16 residues. CDR3 sequence reads: CSARSVLGVSYNEQFF.

The CDR3 reads CASSLAEESEQYF. This chain uses TRBV5-1 with TRBJ2-7. The CDR3 is made up of 13 amino acids. Germline V gene data show CDR1 as SGHRS and CDR2 as YFSETQ.

This chain links TRBV12-3 or TRBV12-4 with TRBJ1-2; the TCRdb call, TRBD1, lacks DNA for checking. The CDR3 length is 14 residues. CDR3 protein: CASSFRQTLYGYTF.